The clone carrying this T cell receptor beta chain was seen only once. The germline V gene encodes CDR1 SEHNR and CDR2 FQNEAQ (reference sequence). The CDR3 totals 12 residues. V shed 6 bases and J shed 6 bases, with 12 bases lying between them. These data are taken from a study of blood T cell repertoires in COVID-19. Looking at the study overall: Sites in the United States, Italy and Spain provided acute and convalescent COVID-19 samples. Sources were T cells, B-cell-depleted T cells, or PBMCs; the material itself was cDNA or gDNA.

Original handling: Reference gene primer amplification in the assay estimated nucleated cell counts. Method: immunoSEQ multiplex PCR; TCRdb's copy keeps in-frame clones and lacks some. Clone size and the V and J calls come from that table; the DNA yielded D and trimming. The repertoire holds some 67,000 clones, with 79% as singletons. The chain joins TRBV7-9 to TRBJ2-7, with D possibly matching TRBD1 (6 bases). This receptor was identified in a woman aged 55-75 years with acute or convalescent COVID-19. The sample was peripheral blood. CDR3 sequence (DNA): TGTGCCAGCAGTCCAGGGGATATCGAGCAGTACTTC. This encodes CASSPGDIEQYF. Complete variable domain (other parts from reference TRBV7-9 and TRBJ2-7): DTGVSQNPRHKITKRGQNVTFRCDPISEHNRLYWYRQTLGQGPEFLTYFQNEAQLEKSRLLSDRFSAERPKGSFSTLEIQRTEQGDSAMYLCASSPGDIEQYFGPGTRLTVT.